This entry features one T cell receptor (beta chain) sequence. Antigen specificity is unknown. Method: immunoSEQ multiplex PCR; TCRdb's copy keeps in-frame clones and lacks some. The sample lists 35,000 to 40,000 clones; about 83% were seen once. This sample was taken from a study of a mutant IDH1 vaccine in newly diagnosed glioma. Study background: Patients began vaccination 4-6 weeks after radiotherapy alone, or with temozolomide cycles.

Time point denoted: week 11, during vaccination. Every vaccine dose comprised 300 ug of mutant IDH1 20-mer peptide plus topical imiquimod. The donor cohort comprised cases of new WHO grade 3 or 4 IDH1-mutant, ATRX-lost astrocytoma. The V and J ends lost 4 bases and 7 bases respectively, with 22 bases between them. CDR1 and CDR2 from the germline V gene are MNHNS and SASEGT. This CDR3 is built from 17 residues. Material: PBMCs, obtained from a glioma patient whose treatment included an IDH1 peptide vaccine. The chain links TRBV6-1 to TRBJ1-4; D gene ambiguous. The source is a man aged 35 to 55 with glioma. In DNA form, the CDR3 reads TGTGCCAGCAGTGCAAGCCAATACTACAAGAGCAGTGAAAAACTGTTTTTT. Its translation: CASSASQYYKSSEKLFF.